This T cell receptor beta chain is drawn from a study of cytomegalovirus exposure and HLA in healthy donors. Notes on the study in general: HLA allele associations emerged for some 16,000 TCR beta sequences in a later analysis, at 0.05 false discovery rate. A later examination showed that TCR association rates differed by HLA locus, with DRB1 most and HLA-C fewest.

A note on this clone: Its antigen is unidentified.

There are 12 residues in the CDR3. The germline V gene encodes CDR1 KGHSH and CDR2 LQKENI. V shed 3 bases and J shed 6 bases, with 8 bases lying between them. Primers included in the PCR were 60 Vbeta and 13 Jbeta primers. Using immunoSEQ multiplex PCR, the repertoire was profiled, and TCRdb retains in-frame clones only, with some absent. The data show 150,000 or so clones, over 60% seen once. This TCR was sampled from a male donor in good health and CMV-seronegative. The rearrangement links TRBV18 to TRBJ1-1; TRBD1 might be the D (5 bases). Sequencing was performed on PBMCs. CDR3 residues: CASSPSRAEAFF. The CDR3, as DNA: TGTGCCAGCTCACCGAGCAGGGCTGAAGCTTTCTTT.